The 8 T cell receptor beta chains listed next were all sequenced from one sample in a study of early T cells in non-severe SARS-CoV-2 infection. TCRdb re-called the 5' RACE reads through MiXCR, storing one row per CDR3 protein. Of around 80,000 distinct CDR3 sequences listed, 13% are singletons. The source material was whole blood. The receptors derive from an adult who was a healthcare worker with PCR-confirmed SARS-CoV-2 infection or an uninfected control (not recorded which).

This clonotype was seen at least ten times. J is TRBJ1-1 and V is TRBV2; D gene unclear. The CDR3 covers 14 residues. Germline V gene lookup returns CDR1 SNHLY and CDR2 FYNNEI. Deletions cut 4 bases from V and 0 bases from J, with 9 bases between. Written as DNA, the CDR3 is TGTGCCAGCAGTGTTCCAGTTATGAACACTGAAGCTTTCTTT. Translating gives CASSVPVMNTEAFF.

This clonotype was picked up a small number of times. This chain uses TRBV20-1 with TRBJ2-3, with D possibly matching TRBD1 (6 bases). Germline loops: CDR1 DFQATT, CDR2 SNEGSKA (reference sequence). CDR3 length: 12 residues. Trimming shortened V by 8 bases and J by 3 bases, and 12 bases separated the two germline ends. The CDR3 bases are TGCAGTCCTAAGCAGGGGACAGATACGCAGTATTTT. Translated: CSPKQGTDTQYF.

CDR3 amino acids: CASSLSGLAGGRRPGDEQYF. The CDR3 DNA sequence: TGCGCCAGCAGCTTATCGGGACTAGCGGGAGGACGCAGACCAGGGGACGAGCAGTACTTC. J is TRBJ2-7 and V is TRBV5-1; 15 bases align to TRBD2. Per germline, CDR1 SGHRS and CDR2 YFSETQ. The CDR3 is 20 residues long. After removal of 2 bases from V and 5 bases from J, the junction contained 17 bases not matched to a gene.

This clonotype was counted many times. The chain is built from TRBV5-1 and TRBJ2-7; D is uncertain. The CDR3 is made up of 16 amino acids. Trimming took 1 base from V and 2 from J, leaving 16 bases between them. The germline gives CDR1 SGHRS, CDR2 YFSETQ. The CDR3 bases are TGCGCCAGCAGCTTGTATCCGGTCGAGCTGCCCTACGAGCAGTACTTC. It yields the protein CASSLYPVELPYEQYF. Full variable domain (outside the CDR3, taken from reference TRBV5-1 and TRBJ2-7): KAGVTQTPRYLIKTRGQQVTLSCSPISGHRSVSWYQQTPGQGLQFLFEYFSETQRNKGNFPGRFSGRQFSNSRSEMNVSTLELGDSALYLCASSLYPVELPYEQYFGPGTRLTVT.

This clonotype has just a few counts. The chain combines TRBV5-4 with TRBJ2-7; D may be TRBD1 (5 bases). This CDR3 is built from 16 residues. Trimming pared 2 bases from V and 2 bases from J, leaving 17 bases between. The germline V gene has CDR1 SGHNT and CDR2 YYREEE (reference sequence). CDR3 loop: CASSFSLSRQTYEQYF. In nucleotides, the CDR3 is TGTGCCAGCAGCTTTTCTCTCTCTAGACAGACCTACGAGCAGTACTTC.

Ten or more counts support this clonotype. This sequence joins TRBV29-1 and TRBJ1-4; 9 nucleotides agree with TRBD1. Unmatched junction bases numbered 3, after V lost 7 bases and J lost 6 bases. CDR3 size: 12 residues. CDR1 SQVTM and CDR2 ANQGSEA come from the germline V gene. CDR3 amino acids: CSGTGDDEKLFF. CDR3 DNA sequence: TGCAGCGGGACAGGGGATGATGAAAAACTGTTTTTT.

The rearrangement joins TRBV12-3 or TRBV12-4 to TRBJ2-3; 8 nucleotides align to TRBD2. This CDR3 comprises 14 residues. After removal of 5 bases from V and 5 bases from J, the junction contained 6 bases not matched to a gene. In DNA form, the CDR3 reads TGTGCCAGCAGTAAAGCGGGAGTGGAAGATACGCAGTATTTT. Encoded protein: CASSKAGVEDTQYF.

This clonotype was counted at least ten times. The chain recombines TRBV24-1 with TRBJ2-3; 7 bases align to TRBD1. In germline, CDR1 is KGHDR, CDR2 SFDVKD. V gave up 2 bases and J gave up 1 base; unmatched junction bases: 2. The CDR3 is made up of 15 amino acids. CDR3 amino acids: CATSDWDRRTDTQYF. The CDR3 nucleotides are TGTGCCACCAGTGATTGGGACAGACGCACAGATACGCAGTATTTT.